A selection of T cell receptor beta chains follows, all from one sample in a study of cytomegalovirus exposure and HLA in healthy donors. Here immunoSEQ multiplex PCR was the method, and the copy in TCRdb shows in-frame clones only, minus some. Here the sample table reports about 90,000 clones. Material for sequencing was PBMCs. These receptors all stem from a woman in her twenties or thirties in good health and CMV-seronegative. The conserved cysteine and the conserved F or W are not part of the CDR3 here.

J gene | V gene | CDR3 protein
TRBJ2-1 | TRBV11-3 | ASSLGWVGAGGDYNEQF
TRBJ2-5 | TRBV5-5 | ASGDRQETQY
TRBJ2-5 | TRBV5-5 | ASSLVDRGQATQY
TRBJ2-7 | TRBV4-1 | ASSQDWGVESEQY
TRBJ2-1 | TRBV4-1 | ASSQVPGEQF
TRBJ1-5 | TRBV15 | ATSRDPRTGGFQPQH
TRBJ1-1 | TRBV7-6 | ASSLEVGVGTGNTEAF
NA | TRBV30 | ACSTFPAYEQY
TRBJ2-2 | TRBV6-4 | ASSPGTGSTGELF
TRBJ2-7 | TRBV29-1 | SVDVGEEMQY
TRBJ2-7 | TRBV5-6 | ASSLAGHPYEQY
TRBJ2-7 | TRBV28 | ASSPPGLAGSYEQY
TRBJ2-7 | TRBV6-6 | ASSYLRTSVSYEQY
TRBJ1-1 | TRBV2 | ASSEREGTEAF
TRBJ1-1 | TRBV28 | ASREHGGLKATEAF
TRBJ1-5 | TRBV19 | ASSQGLNQPQH
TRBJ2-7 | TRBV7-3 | ASSFLGGMDSYEQY
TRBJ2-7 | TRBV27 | ASTPGRGIGEQY